This T cell receptor (beta chain) was found in a study of cytomegalovirus exposure and HLA in healthy donors. Only a few counts were recorded for this clone. It was with 60 Vbeta and 13 Jbeta primers that the PCR ran. TCRdb's table, derived via immunoSEQ multiplex PCR, lists solely in-frame clones and lacks some. The sample records 150,000 to 200,000 clones, around 76% being singletons. The CDR3 spans 14 residues. Looked up from germline, CDR1 is SGHVS and CDR2 is FQNEAQ. V lost 1 base, J lost 5 bases, and 11 bases lay in between. Sequences were obtained from PBMCs. This clonotype was obtained from a woman aged 25 to 45 in good health and CMV-seropositive. The chain links TRBV7-8 to TRBJ1-2, with D perhaps TRBD1 (5 bases). The CDR3, as DNA: TGTGCCAGCAGCTTAGAGACAGAGATGTATGGCTACACCTTC. Its translation is CASSLETEMYGYTF.